Listed below are T cell receptor beta chains from one sample, sequenced in a study of cytomegalovirus exposure and HLA in healthy donors. Measured with immunoSEQ multiplex PCR; TCRdb has only the in-frame clones, and not every one. The profile shows about 140,000 clones, about four fifths of them singletons. The sequenced sample consisted of PBMCs. These receptors all stem from a man between 35 and 55 years old in good health and CMV-seropositive. Each CDR3 is given with its conserved first and last residue. A D gene is named only where the DNA matches it firmly. The size of a clone is reported for some rows only, either as once, few or many, or as a class for expanded clones.

d_gene,abundance,v_gene,j_gene,CDR3aa,CDR3nt
TRBD1,.,TRBV5-1,TRBJ1-2,CASSQAGTGVVGGYTF,TGCGCCAGCAGCCAAGCCGGGACAGGGGTTGTTGGTGGCTACACCTTC
.,.,TRBV2,TRBJ1-5,CASSVGDSSNQPQHF,TGTGCCAGCAGTGTAGGGGATAGCAGCAATCAGCCCCAGCATTTT
.,.,TRBV6-4,TRBJ2-3,CASSANGMSTDTQYF,TGTGCCAGCAGTGCAAACGGGATGAGCACAGATACGCAGTATTTT
.,.,TRBV6-6,TRBJ1-2,CASRPYPGTGGYTF,TGTGCCAGCAGACCCTACCCCGGGACTGGTGGCTACACCTTC
.,.,TRBV10-3,TRBJ2-3,CAISPGTAYTDTQYF,TGTGCCATCAGCCCGGGAACGGCGTACACAGATACGCAGTATTTT
.,.,TRBV6-5,TRBJ1-1,CASSSTVNTEAFF,TGTGCCAGCAGTTCGACAGTGAACACTGAAGCTTTCTTT
TRBD2,once,TRBV30,TRBJ2-7,CAWSRTSLREQYF,TGTGCCTGGAGCCGGACTAGCCTGCGGGAGCAGTACTTC
TRBD2,.,TRBV5-1,TRBJ2-1,CASSLGLAGYNEQFF,TGCGCCAGCAGCTTGGGCCTAGCGGGGTACAATGAGCAGTTCTTC
TRBD2,few,TRBV29-1,TRBJ2-7,CSVGGTNSGGRGYEQYF,TGCAGCGTTGGGGGGACCAATAGCGGGGGGAGAGGTTACGAGCAGTACTTC
TRBD1,few,TRBV6-5,TRBJ2-7,CASSPRQGETGEQYF,TGTGCCAGCAGTCCCCGACAGGGGGAGACAGGCGAGCAGTACTTC